This TCR beta chain came from a study of T cells in tuberculosis. General study results and limits: GEM motif frequencies gave around 67% accuracy; the GMM repertoire gave 80% to 90%.

The data were produced by immunoSEQ multiplex PCR, yet TCRdb's version contains in-frame clones alone and is incomplete. The sample lists over 40,000 clones, about 96% occurring once. The V end was cut by 1 base, the J end by 0 bases, with 7 bases between. The CDR3 is made up of 15 amino acids. Germline V CDR1 and CDR2: MNHEY, SMNVEV (reference sequence). Turning to this clone: Its cognate antigen is unknown.

The clonotype comes from a donor aged 10-29 years with latent tuberculosis or without tuberculosis infection. The sequenced sample consisted of PBMCs. The chain employs TRBV27 and TRBJ1-3; unclear D gene. The CDR3 DNA is TGTGCCAGCAGTTTATTCCCCAACTCTGGAAACACCATATATTTT. Residues: CASSLFPNSGNTIYF.